These 30 T cell receptor beta chains came from one sample sequenced in a study of blood T cell repertoires in COVID-19 (dated by TCRdb to 2020 to 2022). The protocol used for the library was the immunoSEQ multiplex PCR assay. TCRdb mirrors the immuneACCESS table, restricted to in-frame sequences. Some clones are absent from its copies; in checked studies, under half trace to an unresolved V gene, and the reason for the others is unknown. The sample contains some 240,000 clones, roughly 87% of them found a single time. The ten largest make up roughly 7% of the sample. Sequencing used peripheral blood. Source of these receptors: a man aged 60-69 years who had recovered from COVID-19.

This clone was found a few times. The chain carries TRBV5-4 and TRBJ1-2; 7 positions match TRBD1. The CDR3 has 13 residues. Unmatched junction bases numbered 2, after V lost 4 bases and J lost 2 bases. Germline CDR1 is SGHNT and CDR2 is YYREEE (reference sequence). The CDR3 DNA follows: TGTGCCAGCAGCGGGGACAGCAACTATGGCTACACCTTC. It specifies CASSGDSNYGYTF.

The chain has TRBV5-1 and TRBJ2-1; 8 positions agree with TRBD1. Germline V gene lookup returns CDR1 SGHRS and CDR2 YFSETQ. V was pared by 0 bases and J by 9 bases, with 5 bases of the junction left unmatched. The CDR3 is made up of 14 amino acids. CDR3 sequence: CASSLGSGGGEQFF. CDR3 bases: TGCGCCAGCAGCTTGGGTTCAGGGGGCGGTGAGCAGTTCTTC.

This clone showed up just once. This chain joins TRBV19 and TRBJ1-3; 10 positions agree with TRBD1. Trimming took 5 bases from V and 0 from J; bases not matched to a gene: 4. This CDR3 is 16 amino acids long. Germline assignment: CDR1 LNHDA and CDR2 SQIVND (reference sequence). The CDR3 nucleotides are TGTGCCAGTAGTTTCCGGGACAGGGGCTCTGGAAACACCATATATTTT. Its translation: CASSFRDRGSGNTIYF. The entire variable domain, with the rest obtained from reference TRBV19 and TRBJ1-3, is as follows: DGGITQSPKYLFRKEGQNVTLSCEQNLNHDAMYWYRQDPGQGLRLIYYSQIVNDFQKGDIAEGYSVSREKKESFPLTVTSAQKNPTAFYLCASSFRDRGSGNTIYFGEGSWLTVV.

V is TRBV6-6 and J is TRBJ2-4, with 11 positions matching TRBD1. This CDR3 region has 15 residues. CDR1 and CDR2 (germline): MNHNY, SVGAGI (reference sequence). V lost 5 bases and J lost 7; bases outside the gene matches: 7. The CDR3 is CASSGGQGARNIQYF. Here the CDR3 DNA reads TGTGCCAGCAGTGGAGGACAGGGGGCACGGAACATTCAGTACTTC.

The chain joins TRBV23-1 to TRBJ1-6, with TRBD1 matching 8 bases. TRBV23-1 counts as an open reading frame of uncertain function. Trimming took 4 bases from V and 7 from J; bases not matched to a gene: 6. The CDR3 runs to 15 residues. CDR3 protein: CASSRGTGTNSPLHF. The DNA of the CDR3 is TGCGCCAGCAGTCGAGGGACAGGCACAAATTCACCCCTCCACTTT.

In this sample, this clone turned up a few times. The gene calls are TRBV5-1 and TRBJ2-2, with D unresolved. V gave up 4 bases and J gave up 6 bases, with 16 bases separating them. The germline gives CDR1 SGHRS, CDR2 YFSETQ. This CDR3 is 15 amino acids long. Here the CDR3 reads CASSQSPLVSGELFF. As DNA, the CDR3 is TGCGCCAGCAGCCAAAGCCCCCTCGTATCCGGGGAGCTGTTTTTT.

This rearrangement joins TRBV3-1 (or the pseudogene TRBV3-2) to TRBJ2-7, with D possibly matching TRBD1 (6 bases). This CDR3 contains 14 residues. CDR1 and CDR2 (germline): LGHDT, YNNKEL (reference sequence). V lost 2 bases and J 4 bases, leaving 12 bases between the germline ends. CDR3 amino acids: CASSQSSRGYEQYF. In DNA form, the CDR3 reads TGTGCCAGCAGCCAATCTTCCAGGGGATACGAGCAGTACTTC.

V and J are TRBV2 and TRBJ1-6; D ambiguous. Germline V gene data show CDR1 as SNHLY and CDR2 as FYNNEI. The CDR3 spans 15 residues. The V end was cut by 0 bases, the J end by 7 bases, with 10 bases between. In DNA, the CDR3 is TGTGCCAGCAGTGAAGCGGGCTTTATAAATTCACCCCTCCACTTT. The encoded protein is CASSEAGFINSPLHF.

The V and J genes are TRBV7-9 and TRBJ2-3, with 11 bases that match TRBD2. Germline V gives CDR1 SEHNR, CDR2 FQNEAQ (reference sequence). There are 19 residues in the CDR3. Unmatched junction bases numbered 11, after V lost 1 base and J lost 2 bases. This chain's CDR3 is CASSLDVASGGIYTDTQYF. The DNA for the CDR3 is TGTGCCAGCAGCTTAGACGTGGCTAGCGGGGGGATCTACACAGATACGCAGTATTTT.

This clone showed up just a few times. The chain joins TRBV5-4 to TRBJ1-2, with a weak D call TRBD1 (6 bases). The CDR3 contains 16 residues. V lost 0 bases and J 0 bases, leaving 12 bases between the germline ends. Germline values: CDR1 SGHNT, CDR2 YYREEE (reference sequence). CDR3 loop: CASSLGSGQPNYGYTF. Here the CDR3 DNA reads TGTGCCAGCAGCTTGGGGTCAGGACAGCCTAACTATGGCTACACCTTC.

The chain couples TRBV6-5 to TRBJ2-3; D remains ambiguous. This CDR3 is built from 14 residues. The V gene's germline CDR1 is MNHEY and CDR2 SVGAGI. Trimming shortened V by 6 bases and J by 3 bases, and 13 bases separated the two germline ends. The CDR3 loop reads CASSWASLTDTQYF. Here the CDR3 DNA reads TGTGCCAGCAGCTGGGCAAGTCTAACAGATACGCAGTATTTT.

The rearrangement links TRBV7-8 to TRBJ2-7, with 9 bases fitting TRBD1. This CDR3 has 14 amino acids. The J segment lost 4 bases and the V segment lost 4 bases, leaving 5 bases of the junction unmatched. Germline CDR1 and CDR2: SGHVS and FQNEAQ. The CDR3 nucleotides are TGTGCCAGCAGCTACGGACAGGGGAGGTACGAGCAGTACGTC. This sequence encodes CASSYGQGRYEQYV.

This chain uses TRBV2 with TRBJ1-2; possible D gene TRBD1, 6 bases. Germline loops: CDR1 SNHLY, CDR2 FYNNEI. Trimming left V 2 bases short and J 1 base short, with 20 bases between. CDR3 length equals 18 residues. This chain's CDR3 is CASSESGGAGSFNYGYTF. In DNA, the CDR3 is TGTGCCAGCAGTGAATCTGGGGGGGCCGGTTCATTTAACTATGGCTACACCTTC.

The chain carries TRBV5-1 and TRBJ2-7; 7 positions agree with TRBD1. This CDR3 is 15 amino acids long. J lost 3 bases, V lost 2 bases, and 8 bases had no gene match. CDR1 is SGHRS and CDR2 is YFSETQ in the germline V gene. The CDR3 protein is CASSLLVPGGYEQYF. The DNA for the CDR3 is TGCGCCAGCAGCTTACTAGTCCCAGGGGGCTACGAGCAGTACTTC.

The chain combines TRBV6-5 with TRBJ2-7; 11 bases are a match to TRBD2. Germline loops: CDR1 MNHEY, CDR2 SVGAGI. The CDR3 is 14 residues long. Trimming at V came to 10 bases and at J to 0 bases, leaving 5 bases not matched to a gene. Here the CDR3 reads CATTGLAGSYEQYF. The CDR3 nucleotides read TGTGCCACCACTGGACTAGCGGGCTCCTACGAGCAGTACTTC.

The V call is TRBV9, the J call TRBJ1-1; 12 bases agree with TRBD1. The CDR3 runs 17 residues. The V gene's germline CDR1 is SGDLS and CDR2 YYNGEE. V lost 4 bases to trimming and J lost 5 bases; unmatched junction nucleotides: 12. CDR3 in DNA: TGTGCCAGCAGCCCAGGGACAGGGGGCCCCTGGGGGACTGAAGCTTTCTTT. This sequence encodes CASSPGTGGPWGTEAFF.

This clone was seen more than once but under ten times. J is TRBJ1-2 and V is TRBV29-1; unclear D gene. V shed 5 bases and J shed 7 bases, with 8 bases lying between them. Per germline, CDR1 SQVTM and CDR2 ANQGSEA. There are 10 residues in the CDR3. The CDR3 spells CSVTSGGYTF. CDR3 bases: TGCAGCGTTACGAGTGGTGGCTACACCTTC.

This chain uses TRBV11-3 with TRBJ2-6, with D tentatively TRBD2 (6 bases). Germline lookup yields CDR1 SGHNT and CDR2 YENEEA. The CDR3 extends over 17 amino acids. The germline V and J ends were trimmed by 2 bases and 1 base, with 12 bases remaining between them. This chain's CDR3 is CASSLRPGVSGANVLTF. The DNA of the CDR3 is TGTGCCAGCAGCTTAAGACCGGGAGTTTCTGGGGCCAACGTCCTGACTTTC.

The chain carries TRBV11-3 and TRBJ2-3, with TRBD2 matching over 7 bases. Looked up from germline, CDR1 is SGHNT and CDR2 is YENEEA. V lost 4 bases, J lost 3 bases, and 7 bases stayed unmatched. CDR3 size: 15 residues. The CDR3, as DNA: TGTGCCAGCAGCTCGGGGGGTCGGCAGACAGATACGCAGTATTTT. Encoded protein: CASSSGGRQTDTQYF.

The rearrangement links TRBV18 to TRBJ1-5; D remains unclear. Trimming stripped 5 bases from V and 3 bases from J, with 8 bases between. Germline CDR1 KGHSH, CDR2 LQKENI. The CDR3 contains 13 residues. CDR3 DNA: TGTGCCAGCTCAGACGGACTCAATCAGCCCCAGCATTTT. The encoded protein is CASSDGLNQPQHF.

The CDR3 region is CASSLDRGTEAFF. CDR3 nucleotide sequence: TGCGCCAGCAGCTTGGACAGGGGAACTGAAGCTTTCTTT. The V gene is TRBV5-1, the J gene TRBJ1-1; 7 positions agree with TRBD1. This CDR3 has 13 residues. The V segment lost 0 bases and the J segment 5 bases; nucleotides outside the gene matches: 1. CDR1 is SGHRS, CDR2 YFSETQ, per germline.

The chain carries TRBV4-1 and TRBJ2-7; 10 nucleotides agree with TRBD2. The CDR3 runs to 17 residues. The germline gives CDR1 MGHRA, CDR2 YSYEKL. Trimming removed 3 bases from V and 2 bases from J; junction bases left unmatched: 10. The CDR3 protein is CASSQESGTSVTYEQYF. Written as DNA, the CDR3 is TGCGCCAGCAGCCAGGAGAGCGGGACTAGCGTAACCTACGAGCAGTACTTC.

CDR3 coding DNA: TGTGCCAGCAGCCTCGACAGGTCGGAGACCCAGTACTTC. Protein sequence: CASSLDRSETQYF. The rearrangement links TRBV7-7 to TRBJ2-5; possible D gene TRBD1, 6 bases. CDR1 is SSHAT, CDR2 FNYEAQ, per germline (reference sequence). V gave up 5 bases and J gave up 5 bases, with 12 bases separating them. CDR3 length: 13 residues.

The rearrangement uses TRBV4-1 and TRBJ2-2, with 7 bases identical to TRBD1. Germline V gives CDR1 MGHRA, CDR2 YSYEKL. This CDR3 has 14 residues. Unmatched junction bases numbered 13, after V lost 2 bases and J lost 16 bases. The CDR3 spells CASSQRPGTVDPFF. CDR3 in DNA: TGCGCCAGCAGCCAAAGACCCGGGACAGTTGATCCGTTTTTT.

The rearrangement uses TRBV6-2 or TRBV6-3 and TRBJ2-7; D is ambiguous. The CDR3 has 15 residues. Germline lookup yields CDR1 MNHEY and CDR2 SVGEGT. Trimming stripped 5 bases from V and 0 bases from J, with 14 bases between. CDR3 bases: TGTGCCAGCAGTGTATGGCAGGCAACCTCCTACGAGCAGTACGTC. Its protein product is CASSVWQATSYEQYV.

V gene TRBV5-5 combines with J gene TRBJ2-5; 15 bases map to TRBD2. Germline CDR1 SGHKS, CDR2 YYEKEE (reference sequence). Unmatched junction bases numbered 12, after V lost 3 bases and J lost 6 bases. There are 18 residues in the CDR3. CDR3 amino acids: CASSSSSGLAGGLQTQYF. The CDR3 DNA sequence: TGTGCCAGCAGCTCATCGAGCGGACTAGCGGGGGGGCTGCAGACCCAGTACTTC.

This chain links TRBV30 with TRBJ2-3; possibly TRBD1 for D (6 bases). V shed 2 bases and J shed 5 bases, with 17 bases lying between them. Germline lookup yields CDR1 GTSNPN and CDR2 SVGIG (reference sequence). CDR3 length equals 15 residues. CDR3 amino acids: CAWSRGGVHGDTQYF. CDR3 DNA: TGTGCCTGGAGTCGAGGGGGAGTCCATGGAGATACGCAGTATTTT.

This clone was recorded only once. V usage is TRBV19 and J usage is TRBJ2-7; the D gene is possibly TRBD1 (6 bases). Trimming took 6 bases from V and 5 from J, leaving 20 bases between them. The CDR3 spans 15 residues. Germline V lookup: CDR1 LNHDA, CDR2 SQIVND (reference sequence). As DNA, the CDR3 is TGTGCCAGTAGCCAACACAGGGCTCGAGTCCACGAGCAGTACTTC. Protein product: CASSQHRARVHEQYF. The variable domain in full, with the rest retrieved from reference TRBV19 and TRBJ2-7, is DGGITQSPKYLFRKEGQNVTLSCEQNLNHDAMYWYRQDPGQGLRLIYYSQIVNDFQKGDIAEGYSVSREKKESFPLTVTSAQKNPTAFYLCASSQHRARVHEQYFGPGTRLTVT.

This clone was picked up one time. J is TRBJ2-5 and V is TRBV11-2; a weak D match, TRBD2 (5 bases). In germline, CDR1 is SGHAT, CDR2 FQNNGV. Trimming pared 5 bases from V and 6 bases from J, leaving 16 bases between. The CDR3 contains 14 residues. The CDR3 bases are TGTGCCAGCAGCCCCTCCACCGGGATGAAGACCCAGTACTTC. It yields the protein CASSPSTGMKTQYF.

This clone was seen just once. V is TRBV11-2 and J is TRBJ1-4, with TRBD1 as a possible D gene (6 bases). The germline V gene has CDR1 SGHAT and CDR2 FQNNGV. The CDR3 is 15 residues long. The ends were cut back, 3 bases at V and 10 bases at J, with 18 bases in the middle. DNA for the CDR3: TGTGCCAGCAGCTTCAGTGAGGGGGTTCGTGGAAAACTGTTTTTT. This gives the protein CASSFSEGVRGKLFF.